Reported below is one TCR beta chain. What it binds is unknown. TCRdb keeps only in-frame clones here, not all; method: immunoSEQ multiplex PCR. The data contain about 79,000 clones, roughly 88% of them singletons. Trimming stripped 6 bases from V and 7 bases from J, with 19 bases between. Germline V lookup: CDR1 MNHNS, CDR2 SASEGT. The CDR3 spans 15 residues. This entry comes from a study of OX40 agonist ivuxolimab in advanced cancers. The wider study: Patients were treated with intravenous ivuxolimab, dosed at 0.01 to 10 mg/kg and infused every 2 weeks. General observations from the study: It was also the case that some nonresponders had low normalized T-cell clonal expansion. Dose levels from 0.1 to 3.0 mg/kg saw CD4+ and CD8+ blood T cells expand clonally by week 6.

This receptor was obtained from an adult with an advanced solid tumor such as melanoma, head and neck, liver or kidney cancer. Sample: CD4+ or CD8+ T cells sorted from blood, taken in a trial of the OX40 agonist ivuxolimab. J is TRBJ2-1 and V is TRBV6-1, with D tentatively TRBD1 or TRBD2 (5 bases each). The CDR3 DNA reads TGTGCCAGCAGGACAGTGGGGAGTATGGGGAATGAGCAGTTCTTC. It specifies CASRTVGSMGNEQFF.